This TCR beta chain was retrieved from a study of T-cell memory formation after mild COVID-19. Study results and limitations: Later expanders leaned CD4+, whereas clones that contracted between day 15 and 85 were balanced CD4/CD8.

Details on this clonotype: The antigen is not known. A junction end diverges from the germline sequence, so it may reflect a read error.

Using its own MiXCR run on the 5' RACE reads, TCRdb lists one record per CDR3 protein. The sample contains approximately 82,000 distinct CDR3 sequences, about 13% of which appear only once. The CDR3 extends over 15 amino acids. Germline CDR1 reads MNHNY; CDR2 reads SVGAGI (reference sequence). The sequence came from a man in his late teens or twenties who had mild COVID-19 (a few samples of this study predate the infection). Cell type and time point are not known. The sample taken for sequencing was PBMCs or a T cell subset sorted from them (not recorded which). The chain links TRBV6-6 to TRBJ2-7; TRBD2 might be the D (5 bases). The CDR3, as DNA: TGTGCCAGCGGTTACTCGGCGGGCCTACCCTACGAGCAGTACTTC. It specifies CASGYSAGLPYEQYF.